One sample yielded the 15 T cell receptor beta chains listed below, sequenced in a study of response to subunit inactivated influenza vaccine. One entry per CDR3 protein results from TCRdb running MiXCR on the RT-PCR reads. The sample comprises hundreds of thousands of distinct CDR3 sequences, approximately 10% of which are singletons, and about 9.4% rests with the top ten. Sequenced material: PBMCs from blood, taken on the day of vaccination. The receptors here all came from a man in his fifties or sixties who received an inactivated influenza vaccine.

This clonotype was seen a handful of times. The CDR3 sequence is CASIRTRDETQYF. The CDR3 bases are TGTGCCAGCATCCGGACTAGGGATGAGACCCAGTACTTC. The chain uses TRBV5-6 and TRBJ2-5, with TRBD2 matching over 7 bases. The CDR3 is 13 residues long. Germline CDR1 SGHDT, CDR2 YYEEEE. J gave up 5 bases and V 6 bases, and 7 bases lay outside the gene matches. The entire variable domain, with the rest obtained from reference TRBV5-6 and TRBJ2-5, is as follows: DAGVTQSPTHLIKTRGQQVTLRCSPKSGHDTVSWYQQALGQGPQFIFQYYEEEERQRGNFPDRFSGHQFPNYSSELNVNALLLGDSALYLCASIRTRDETQYFGPGTRLLVL.

This clonotype was detected ten times or more. This chain connects TRBV19 to TRBJ1-5; 9 nucleotides line up with TRBD1. This CDR3 spans 16 amino acids. Per germline, CDR1 LNHDA and CDR2 SQIVND (reference sequence). V lost 6 bases, J lost 2 bases, and 8 bases stayed unmatched. The CDR3 here is CASSREQGAGNQPQHF. The CDR3 nucleotides read TGTGCCAGTAGCAGAGAACAGGGGGCTGGCAATCAGCCCCAGCATTTT.

This clonotype was seen only a few times. V and J are TRBV6-2 or TRBV6-3 and TRBJ2-5; 10 bases agree with TRBD2. The J segment lost 0 bases and the V segment lost 5 bases, leaving 6 bases of the junction unmatched. Looked up from germline, CDR1 is MNHEY and CDR2 is SVGEGT. The CDR3 runs 16 residues. The CDR3 sequence is CASSTYGLADQETQYF. CDR3 nucleotides: TGTGCCAGCAGTACATATGGACTAGCGGACCAAGAGACCCAGTACTTC.

The table lists this clonotype with many counts. CDR3 DNA: TGTGCCAGCAGCCCTGACAGGGTTCGGCGGGGCTACAATGAGCAGTTCTTC. Its protein is CASSPDRVRRGYNEQFF. J is TRBJ2-1 and V is TRBV12-3 or TRBV12-4, with a tentative D call TRBD1 (7 bases). This CDR3 has 17 residues. Trimming took off 6 bases at V and 3 bases at J, with 21 bases between the two ends.

CDR3 DNA: TGTGCCAGCAGACCGCAGGGGGCCCACGAGCAGTACTTC. Translated, it gives CASRPQGAHEQYF. The rearrangement links TRBV28 to TRBJ2-7; 8 bases line up with TRBD1. Germline V gene lookup returns CDR1 MDHEN and CDR2 SYDVKM. V shed 6 bases, J shed 5 bases, and the junction held 6 bases outside the gene matches. The CDR3 extends over 13 amino acids. Using reference TRBV28 and TRBJ2-7 for the parts outside the CDR3, the full variable domain is DVKVTQSSRYLVKRTGEKVFLECVQDMDHENMFWYRQDPGLGLRLIYFSYDVKMKEKGDIPEGYSVSREKKERFSLILESASTNQTSMYLCASRPQGAHEQYFGPGTRLTVT.

V is TRBV29-1 and J is TRBJ2-3; D gene unclear. In germline, CDR1 is SQVTM, CDR2 ANQGSEA. Trimming took off 6 bases at V and 2 bases at J, with 12 bases between the two ends. This CDR3 has 13 amino acids. The CDR3 DNA reads as TGCAGCGTGACCGGCTGGGCCACAGATACGCAGTATTTT. It specifies CSVTGWATDTQYF.

This chain's CDR3 is CASSIKQGAEYGYTF. CDR3 bases: TGCGCCAGCAGTATAAAACAGGGGGCGGAATATGGCTACACCTTC. V is TRBV10-2 and J is TRBJ1-2; the match to TRBD1 covers 9 bases. The CDR3 is 15 residues long. CDR1 and CDR2 from the germline V gene are WSHSY and SAAADI. V gave up 5 bases and J gave up 5 bases; unmatched junction bases: 9.

This chain links TRBV27 with TRBJ2-1; the D gene is possibly TRBD1 (6 bases). Per germline, CDR1 MNHEY and CDR2 SMNVEV (reference sequence). The CDR3 contains 17 residues. Between the trimmed V and J ends, which lost 1 base and 0 bases, there was a span of 13 bases. For the CDR3, the DNA is TGTGCCAGCAGTTTATTAAGCAGGGGACGCTCCTACAATGAGCAGTTCTTC. It is translated as CASSLLSRGRSYNEQFF.

The chain has TRBV5-5 and TRBJ1-2, with D perhaps matching TRBD1 (6 bases). V lost 4 bases and J lost 6, with 19 bases in between. CDR1 is SGHKS, CDR2 YYEKEE, per germline (reference sequence). CDR3 size: 15 residues. The CDR3 nucleotides are TGTGCCAGCAGCCCGGGGGGCGGACTAAGTGATGGCTACACCTTC. The encoded protein is CASSPGGGLSDGYTF.

With respect to this clonotype: A much larger clone differs from this one at a single base, so this may be a read error. This chain joins TRBV2 and TRBJ1-1, with D tentatively TRBD1 (6 bases). The CDR3 is 12 residues long. The germline gives CDR1 SNHLY, CDR2 FYNNEI. Trimming left V 3 bases short and J 13 bases short, with 15 bases between. Here the CDR3 reads CASSELEKGVFF. The CDR3 region has the DNA TGTGCCAGCAGTGAGTTAGAAAAGGGGGTTTTCTTT.

The chain uses TRBV10-3 and TRBJ2-1; TRBD1 matches at 7 bases. The CDR3 covers 15 residues. J lost 4 bases, V lost 6 bases, and 9 bases had no gene match. The germline gives CDR1 ENHRY, CDR2 SYGVKD. The CDR3 protein is CAIRAGTEPYNEQFF. As DNA, the CDR3 is TGTGCCATCAGAGCCGGGACAGAGCCTTACAATGAGCAGTTCTTC.

This clonotype has at least ten counts. The chain links TRBV7-9 to TRBJ1-2, with a tentative D call TRBD1 (5 bases). The CDR3 has 14 residues. The germline gives CDR1 SEHNR, CDR2 FQNEAQ (reference sequence). Trimming shortened V by 3 bases and J by 3 bases, and 11 bases separated the two germline ends. The DNA for the CDR3 is TGTGCCAGCAGCTTCCAGGGTTCTGACTATGGCTACACCTTC. Protein: CASSFQGSDYGYTF.

This clonotype has more than one count but fewer than ten. The chain combines TRBV12-3 or TRBV12-4 with TRBJ2-3; TRBD2 is a possible D gene (6 bases). V shed 5 bases and J shed 3 bases, with 21 bases lying between them. This CDR3 is 17 amino acids long. The CDR3 bases are TGTGCCAGCAGTCCGCGCCCGGGACTCCGGCTAACAGATACGCAGTATTTT. Amino acid sequence: CASSPRPGLRLTDTQYF.

The chain is built from TRBV5-4 and TRBJ2-1; D remains unclear. The CDR3 is made up of 14 amino acids. Trimming took 3 bases from V and 6 from J, leaving 13 bases between them. The germline V gene encodes CDR1 SGHNT and CDR2 YYREEE (reference sequence). The CDR3 here is CASSSGREVNEQFF. Written as DNA, the CDR3 is TGTGCCAGCAGCTCAGGACGCGAGGTCAATGAGCAGTTCTTC. The full variable domain, its missing parts supplied by reference TRBV5-4 and TRBJ2-1, is ETGVTQSPTHLIKTRGQQVTLRCSSQSGHNTVSWYQQALGQGPQFIFQYYREEENGRGNFPPRFSGLQFPNYSSELNVNALELDDSALYLCASSSGREVNEQFFGPGTRLTVL.

This clonotype is a singleton in its sample. This rearrangement joins TRBV5-8 to TRBJ2-5; tentatively, D is TRBD1 (5 bases). V lost 0 bases and J 0 bases, leaving 12 bases between the germline ends. Per the germline V gene, CDR1 is SGHTS and CDR2 is YDEGEE. There are 16 residues in the CDR3. The CDR3 protein is CASSLGRTQYQETQYF. The CDR3 DNA is TGTGCCAGCAGCTTGGGACGGACACAGTACCAAGAGACCCAGTACTTC. Drawing the rest from reference TRBV5-8 and TRBJ2-5, the complete variable domain is EAGVTQSPTHLIKTRGQQATLRCSPISGHTSVYWYQQALGLGLQFLLWYDEGEERNRGNFPPRFSGRQFPNYSSELNVNALELEDSALYLCASSLGRTQYQETQYFGPGTRLLVL.